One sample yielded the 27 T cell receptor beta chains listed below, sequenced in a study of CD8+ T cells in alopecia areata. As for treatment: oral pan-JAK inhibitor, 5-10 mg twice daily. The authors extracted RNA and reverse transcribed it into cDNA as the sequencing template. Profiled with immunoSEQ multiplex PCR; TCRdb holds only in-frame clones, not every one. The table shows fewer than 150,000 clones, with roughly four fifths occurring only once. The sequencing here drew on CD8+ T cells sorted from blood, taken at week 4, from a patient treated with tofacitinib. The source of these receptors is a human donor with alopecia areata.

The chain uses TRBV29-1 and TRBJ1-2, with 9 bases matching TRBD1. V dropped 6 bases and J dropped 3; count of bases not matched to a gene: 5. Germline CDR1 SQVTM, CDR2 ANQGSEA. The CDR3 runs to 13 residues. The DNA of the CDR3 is TGCAGCGTAACAGGGGGCAGGGACTATGGCTACACCTTC. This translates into CSVTGGRDYGYTF.

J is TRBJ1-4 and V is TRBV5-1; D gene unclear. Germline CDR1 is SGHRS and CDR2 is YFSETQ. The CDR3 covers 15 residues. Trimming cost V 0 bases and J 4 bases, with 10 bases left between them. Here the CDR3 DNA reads TGCGCCAGCAGCTTGGAGGCCAGGATTAATGAAAAACTGTTTTTT. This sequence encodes CASSLEARINEKLFF.

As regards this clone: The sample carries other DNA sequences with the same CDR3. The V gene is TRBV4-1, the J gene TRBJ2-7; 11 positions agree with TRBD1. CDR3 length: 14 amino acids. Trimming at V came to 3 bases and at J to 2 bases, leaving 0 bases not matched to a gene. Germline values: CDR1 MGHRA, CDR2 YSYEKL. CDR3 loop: CASSQGQGAYEQYF. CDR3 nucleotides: TGCGCCAGCAGCCAGGGACAGGGGGCCTACGAGCAGTACTTC.

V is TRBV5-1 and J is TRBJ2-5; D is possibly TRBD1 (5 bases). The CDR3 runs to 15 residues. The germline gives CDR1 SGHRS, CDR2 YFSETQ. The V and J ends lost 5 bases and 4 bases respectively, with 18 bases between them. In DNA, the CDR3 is TGCGCCAGCAGGGAAGACAGTTGGGGCTCAGAGACCCAGTACTTC. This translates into CASREDSWGSETQYF.

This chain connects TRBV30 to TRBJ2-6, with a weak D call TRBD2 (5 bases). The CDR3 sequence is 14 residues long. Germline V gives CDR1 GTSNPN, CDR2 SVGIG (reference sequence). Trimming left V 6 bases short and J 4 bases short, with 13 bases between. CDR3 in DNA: TGTGCCTGCCTTGGGCCGGGAGGGGCCAACGTCCTGACTTTC. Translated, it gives CACLGPGGANVLTF.

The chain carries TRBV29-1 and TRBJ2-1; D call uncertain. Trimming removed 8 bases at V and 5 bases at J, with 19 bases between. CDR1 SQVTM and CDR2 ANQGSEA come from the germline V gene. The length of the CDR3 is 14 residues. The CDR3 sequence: CSSYSAVGNNEQFF. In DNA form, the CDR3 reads TGCAGCTCCTACTCGGCAGTAGGAAACAATGAGCAGTTCTTC.

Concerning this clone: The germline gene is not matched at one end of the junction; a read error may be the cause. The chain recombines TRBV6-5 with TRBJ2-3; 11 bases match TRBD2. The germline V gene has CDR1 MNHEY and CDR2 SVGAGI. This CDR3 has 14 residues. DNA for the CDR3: TGTGCCAGCAATTACGGGACTAGCGGCGATACGCAGTATTTT. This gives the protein CASNYGTSGDTQYF.

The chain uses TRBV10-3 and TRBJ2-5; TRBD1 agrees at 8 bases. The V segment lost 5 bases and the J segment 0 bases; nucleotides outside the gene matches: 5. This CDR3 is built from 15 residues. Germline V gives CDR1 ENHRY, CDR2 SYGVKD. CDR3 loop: CAISLLDRDQETQYF. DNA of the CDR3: TGTGCCATCAGTTTATTGGACAGGGACCAAGAGACCCAGTACTTC.

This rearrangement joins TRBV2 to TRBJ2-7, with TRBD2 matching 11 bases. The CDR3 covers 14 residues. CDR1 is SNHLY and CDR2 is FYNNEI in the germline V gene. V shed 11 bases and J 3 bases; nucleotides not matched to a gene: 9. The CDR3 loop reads CASIPGTSGYEQYF. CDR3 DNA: TGTGCCTCCATCCCGGGGACTAGCGGCTACGAGCAGTACTTC.

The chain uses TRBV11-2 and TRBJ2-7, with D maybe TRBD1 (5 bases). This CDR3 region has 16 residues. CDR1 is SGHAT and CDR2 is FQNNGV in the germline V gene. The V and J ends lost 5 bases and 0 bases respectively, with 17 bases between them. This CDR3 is CASSHLRGALSYEQYF. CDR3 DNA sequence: TGTGCCAGCAGCCACCTTAGGGGCGCTCTCTCCTACGAGCAGTACTTC. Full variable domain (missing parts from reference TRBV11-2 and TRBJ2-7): EAGVAQSPRYKIIEKRQSVAFWCNPISGHATLYWYQQILGQGPKLLIQFQNNGVVDDSQLPKDRFSAERLKGVDSTLKIQPAKLEDSAVYLCASSHLRGALSYEQYFGPGTRLTVT.

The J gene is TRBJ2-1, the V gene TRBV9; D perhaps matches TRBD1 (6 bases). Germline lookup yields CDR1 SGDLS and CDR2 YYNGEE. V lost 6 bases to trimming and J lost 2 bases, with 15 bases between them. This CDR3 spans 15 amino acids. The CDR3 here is CASTPADRTYNEQFF. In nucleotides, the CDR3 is TGTGCCAGCACCCCTGCGGACAGAACCTACAATGAGCAGTTCTTC.

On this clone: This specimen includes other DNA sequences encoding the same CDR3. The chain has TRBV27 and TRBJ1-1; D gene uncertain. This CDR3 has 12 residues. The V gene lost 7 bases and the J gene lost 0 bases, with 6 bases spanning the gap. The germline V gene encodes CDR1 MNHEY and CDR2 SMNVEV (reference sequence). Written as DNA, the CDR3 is TGTGCCAGCACTGATTTGAACACTGAAGCTTTCTTT. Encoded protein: CASTDLNTEAFF.

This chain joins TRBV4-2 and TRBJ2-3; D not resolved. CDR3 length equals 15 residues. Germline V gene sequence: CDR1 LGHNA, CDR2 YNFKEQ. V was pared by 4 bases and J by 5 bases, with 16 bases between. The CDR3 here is CASSPNQAGKDTQYF. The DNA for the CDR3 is TGTGCCAGCAGCCCGAACCAGGCAGGCAAAGATACGCAGTATTTT.

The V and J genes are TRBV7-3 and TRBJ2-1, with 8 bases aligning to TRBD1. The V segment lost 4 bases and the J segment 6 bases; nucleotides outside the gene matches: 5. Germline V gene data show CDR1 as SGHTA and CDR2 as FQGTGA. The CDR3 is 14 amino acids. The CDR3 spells CASSSVDRGNEQFF. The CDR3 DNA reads TGTGCCAGCAGCTCCGTAGACAGGGGCAATGAGCAGTTCTTC. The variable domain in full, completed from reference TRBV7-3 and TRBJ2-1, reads GAGVSQTPSNKVTEKGKYVELRCDPISGHTALYWYRQSLGQGPEFLIYFQGTGAADDSGLPNDRFFAVRPEGSVSTLKIQRTERGDSAVYLCASSSVDRGNEQFFGPGTRLTVL.

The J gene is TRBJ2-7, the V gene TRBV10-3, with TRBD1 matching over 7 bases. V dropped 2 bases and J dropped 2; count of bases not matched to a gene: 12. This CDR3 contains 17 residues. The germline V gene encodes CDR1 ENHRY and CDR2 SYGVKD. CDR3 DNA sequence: TGTGCCATCAGTGAGCTGACTGACAGGGAGATAACCTACGAGCAGTACTTC. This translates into CAISELTDREITYEQYF.

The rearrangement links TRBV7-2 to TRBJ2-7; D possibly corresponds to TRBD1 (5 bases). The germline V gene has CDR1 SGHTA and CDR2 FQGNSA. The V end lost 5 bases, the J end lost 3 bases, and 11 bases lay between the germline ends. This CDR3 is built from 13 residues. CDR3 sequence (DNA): TGTGCCAGCAGCCCTTCAGGGTTCTACGAGCAGTACTTC. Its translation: CASSPSGFYEQYF.

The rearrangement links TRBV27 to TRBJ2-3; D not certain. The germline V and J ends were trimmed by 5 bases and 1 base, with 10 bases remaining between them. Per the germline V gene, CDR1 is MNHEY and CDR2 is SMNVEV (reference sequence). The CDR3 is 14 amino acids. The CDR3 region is CASSATQGTDTQYF. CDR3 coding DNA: TGTGCCAGCAGTGCGACGCAGGGCACAGATACGCAGTATTTT.

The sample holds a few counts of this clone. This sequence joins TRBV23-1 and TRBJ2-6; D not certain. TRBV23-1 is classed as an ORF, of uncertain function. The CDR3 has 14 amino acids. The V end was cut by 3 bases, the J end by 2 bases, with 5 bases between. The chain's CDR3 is CASSQVAGANVLTF. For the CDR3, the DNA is TGCGCCAGCAGTCAGGTCGCTGGGGCCAACGTCCTGACTTTC.

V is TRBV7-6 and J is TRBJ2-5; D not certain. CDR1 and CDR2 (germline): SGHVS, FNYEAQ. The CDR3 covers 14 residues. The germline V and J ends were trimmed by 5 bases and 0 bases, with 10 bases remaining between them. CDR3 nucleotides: TGTGCCAGCAGCCCCCCCATGAACCAAGAGACCCAGTACTTC. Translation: CASSPPMNQETQYF. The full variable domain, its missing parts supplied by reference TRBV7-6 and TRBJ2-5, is GAGVSQSPRYKVTKRGQDVALRCDPISGHVSLYWYRQALGQGPEFLTYFNYEAQQDKSGLPNDRFSAERPEGSISTLTIQRTEQRDSAMYRCASSPPMNQETQYFGPGTRLLVL.

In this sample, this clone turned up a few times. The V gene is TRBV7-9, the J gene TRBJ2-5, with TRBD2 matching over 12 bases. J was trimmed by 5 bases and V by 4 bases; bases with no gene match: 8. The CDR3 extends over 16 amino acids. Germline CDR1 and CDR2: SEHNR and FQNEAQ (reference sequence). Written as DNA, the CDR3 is TGTGCCAGCAGCTCGCCTAGCGGGGGGGCCGTCGAGACCCAGTACTTC. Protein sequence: CASSSPSGGAVETQYF. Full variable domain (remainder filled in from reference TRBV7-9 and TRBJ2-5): DTGVSQNPRHKITKRGQNVTFRCDPISEHNRLYWYRQTLGQGPEFLTYFQNEAQLEKSRLLSDRFSAERPKGSFSTLEIQRTEQGDSAMYLCASSSPSGGAVETQYFGPGTRLLVL.

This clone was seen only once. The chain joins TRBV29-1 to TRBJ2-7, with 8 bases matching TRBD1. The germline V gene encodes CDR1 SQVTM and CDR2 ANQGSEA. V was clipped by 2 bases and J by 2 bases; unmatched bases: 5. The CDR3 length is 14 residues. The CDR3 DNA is TGCAGCGTTGAAAGGGACAGGCATCCCTACGAGCAGTACTTC. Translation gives CSVERDRHPYEQYF.

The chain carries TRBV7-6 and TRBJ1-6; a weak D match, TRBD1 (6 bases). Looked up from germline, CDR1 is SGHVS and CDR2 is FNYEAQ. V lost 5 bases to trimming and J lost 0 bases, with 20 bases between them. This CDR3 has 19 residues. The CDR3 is CASSHQQFTGSSYNSPLHF. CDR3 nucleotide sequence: TGTGCCAGCAGCCACCAGCAGTTTACAGGGAGCTCCTATAATTCACCCCTCCACTTT.

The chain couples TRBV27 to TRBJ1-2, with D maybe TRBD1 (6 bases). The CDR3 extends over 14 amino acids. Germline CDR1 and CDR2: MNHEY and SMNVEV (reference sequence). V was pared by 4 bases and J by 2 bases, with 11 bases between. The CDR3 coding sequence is TGTGCCAGCAGTTCCCTCGGACAGAACTATGGCTACACCTTC. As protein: CASSSLGQNYGYTF.

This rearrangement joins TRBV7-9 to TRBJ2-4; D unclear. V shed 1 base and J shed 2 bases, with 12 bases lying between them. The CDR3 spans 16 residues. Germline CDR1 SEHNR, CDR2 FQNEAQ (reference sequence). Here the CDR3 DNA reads TGTGCCAGCAGCTTAGAGCCTTTTTCCCCCAAAAACATTCAGTACTTC. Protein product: CASSLEPFSPKNIQYF.

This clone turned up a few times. This CDR3 reads CASSPGLADEQFF. The CDR3 bases are TGTGCCAGCAGTCCTGGACTAGCAGATGAGCAGTTCTTC. The gene calls are TRBV27 and TRBJ2-1, with 8 bases matching TRBD2. The CDR3 extends over 13 amino acids. V lost 5 bases to trimming and J lost 8 bases; unmatched junction nucleotides: 5. Germline CDR1 is MNHEY and CDR2 is SMNVEV (reference sequence).

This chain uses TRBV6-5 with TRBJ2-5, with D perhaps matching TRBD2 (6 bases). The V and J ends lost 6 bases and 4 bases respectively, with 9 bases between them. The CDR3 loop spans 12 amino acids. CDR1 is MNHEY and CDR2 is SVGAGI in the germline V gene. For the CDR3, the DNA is TGTGCCAGCAGCCCCGGGAGAGAGACCCAGTACTTC. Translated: CASSPGRETQYF.

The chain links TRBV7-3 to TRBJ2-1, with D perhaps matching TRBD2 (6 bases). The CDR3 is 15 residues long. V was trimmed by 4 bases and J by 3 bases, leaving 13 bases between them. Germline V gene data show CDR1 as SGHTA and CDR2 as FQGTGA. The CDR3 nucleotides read TGTGCCAGCAGCTCCTCCGGGACTGGCTACAATGAGCAGTTCTTC. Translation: CASSSSGTGYNEQFF.